The present T cell receptor beta chain was sequenced within a study of T cell repertoires in cytomegalovirus infection. The CDR3 has 16 amino acids. Deletions cut 5 bases from V and 2 bases from J, with 16 bases between. Each CDR3 protein gets one entry after TCRdb re-called the reads with MiXCR. The sample yields 100,000 or so distinct CDR3 sequences, 23% seen once. The source is a human donor in good health (CMV status not recorded). Some clones in this sample may be carry-over from other donors' samples. The chain carries TRBV12-3 or TRBV12-4 and TRBJ2-1; a weak D match, TRBD2 (6 bases). The source material was CD8+ T cells from PBMCs. The CDR3 DNA sequence: TGTGCCAGCAGTCCAAGGGTGGAGGGCCCCTACAATGAGCAGTTCTTC. Encoded protein: CASSPRVEGPYNEQFF.